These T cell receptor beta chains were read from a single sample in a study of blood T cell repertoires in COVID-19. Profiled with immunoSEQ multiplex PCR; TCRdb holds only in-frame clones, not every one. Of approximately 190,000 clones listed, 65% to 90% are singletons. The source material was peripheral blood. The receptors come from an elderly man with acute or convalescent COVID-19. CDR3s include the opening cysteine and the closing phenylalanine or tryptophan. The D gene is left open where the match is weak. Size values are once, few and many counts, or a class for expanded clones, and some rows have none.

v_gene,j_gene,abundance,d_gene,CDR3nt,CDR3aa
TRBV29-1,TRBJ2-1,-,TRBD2,TGCAGCGTTGTTACTAGCGGGAAGTACAATGAGCAGTTCTTC,CSVVTSGKYNEQFF
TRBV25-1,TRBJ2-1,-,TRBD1,TGTGCCAGCAGTGAATCCGGGACAGGGTCTCCCGACAATGAGCAGTTCTTC,CASSESGTGSPDNEQFF
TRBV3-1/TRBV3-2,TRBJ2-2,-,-,TGTGCCAGCAGCCGCGGGCAGGAGTCTGCCGGGGAGCTGTTTTTT,CASSRGQESAGELFF
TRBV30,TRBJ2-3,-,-,TGTGCCTGGAGTGAGACGACTAGCACAGATACGCAGTATTTT,CAWSETTSTDTQYF
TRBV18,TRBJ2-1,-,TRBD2,TGTGCCAGCTCACCGACTAGCTCTGATGAGCAGTTCTTC,CASSPTSSDEQFF
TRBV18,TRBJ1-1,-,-,TGTGCCAGCTCACCCACAGGTAGTACTGAAGCTTTCTTT,CASSPTGSTEAFF
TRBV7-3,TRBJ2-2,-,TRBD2,TGTGCCAGCAGCCGCACCGGGACTAGGGACACCGGGGAGCTGTTTTTT,CASSRTGTRDTGELFF
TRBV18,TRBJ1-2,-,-,TGTGCCAGCTCACCCGGGACTGAAAAAGACTATGGCTACACCTTC,CASSPGTEKDYGYTF
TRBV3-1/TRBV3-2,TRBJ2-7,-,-,TGTGCCAGCAGCCAGTTGACAGGTGGGAGTTACGAGCAGTACTTC,CASSQLTGGSYEQYF
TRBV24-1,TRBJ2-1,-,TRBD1,TGTGCCACCCTAGGGACAGGGAAGAATGAGCAGTTCTTC,CATLGTGKNEQFF
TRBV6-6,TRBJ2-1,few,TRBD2,TGTGCCAGCAGTAAAATTCCGGGACTAGCGTACAATGAGCAGTTCTTC,CASSKIPGLAYNEQFF
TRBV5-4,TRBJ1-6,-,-,TGTGCCAGCAGCTGGCAGGGGTCGAGTAATTCACCCCTCCACTTT,CASSWQGSSNSPLHF
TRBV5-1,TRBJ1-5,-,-,TGCGCCAGCAGCCTTGCCCAGGTCAGCCCCAATCAGCCCCAGCATTTT,CASSLAQVSPNQPQHF
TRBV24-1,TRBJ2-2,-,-,TGTGCCACCAGTGTCAAAGCCACCGGGGAGCTGTTTTTT,CATSVKATGELFF
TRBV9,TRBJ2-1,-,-,TGTGCCAGCAGCGTAGGGGGGCATGAGCAGTTCTTC,CASSVGGHEQFF
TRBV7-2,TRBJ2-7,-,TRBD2,TGTGCCAGCAGCTCAGGACTAGCGGGAGGCGAGCAGTACTTC,CASSSGLAGGEQYF
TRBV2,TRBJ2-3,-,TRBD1,TGTGCCAGCAGCGCAGGACAGGGGGGCACAGATACGCAGTATTTT,CASSAGQGGTDTQYF
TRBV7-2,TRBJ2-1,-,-,TGTGCCAGCAGCTTTTACTCCTACAATGAGCAGTTCTTC,CASSFYSYNEQFF
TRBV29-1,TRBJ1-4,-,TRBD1,TGCAGCGTTGGGCAGGGGGTAACTAATGAAAAACTGTTTTTT,CSVGQGVTNEKLFF
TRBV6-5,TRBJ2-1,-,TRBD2,TGTGCCAGCAGGAGCCTAGCGGGAGGGCCCCGTGAGCAGTTCTTC,CASRSLAGGPREQFF
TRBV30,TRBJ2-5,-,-,TGTGCCTGGAGGGGGGCGACGGAGACCCAGTACTTC,CAWRGATETQYF
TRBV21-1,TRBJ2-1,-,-,TGTGCCAGCAGCCCCCGGGAGGCCAACAATGAGCAGTTCTTC,CASSPREANNEQFF
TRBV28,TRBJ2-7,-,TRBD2,TGTGCCAGCCTGACTAGCGGGAGTTACGAGCAGTACTTC,CASLTSGSYEQYF
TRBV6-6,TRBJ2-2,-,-,TGTGCCAGCAGTTACAGTGGGGGAGGATGGACCGGGGAGCTGTTTTTT,CASSYSGGGWTGELFF
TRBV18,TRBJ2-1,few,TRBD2,TGTGCCAGCTCACTACGGACTAGCGGGATCTCCTACAATGAGCAGTTCTTC,CASSLRTSGISYNEQFF
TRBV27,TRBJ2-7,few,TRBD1,TGTGCCAGCAGTCCCATATGGACAGGGGCCTACGAGCAGTACTTC,CASSPIWTGAYEQYF
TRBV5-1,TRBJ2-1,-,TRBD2,TGCGCCAGCAGGCTTACCGGGACTAACAATGAGCAGTTCTTC,CASRLTGTNNEQFF
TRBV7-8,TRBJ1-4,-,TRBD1,TGTGCCAGCAGCCGAGGACAGGGGGGAACTAATGAAAAACTGTTTTTT,CASSRGQGGTNEKLFF
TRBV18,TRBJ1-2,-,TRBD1,TGTGCCAGCTCACCTTCCGGGACAGACCTCTATGGCTACACCTTC,CASSPSGTDLYGYTF
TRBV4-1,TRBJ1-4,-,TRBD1,TGCGCCAGCAGCCAAGATTTCGGCAGGGGGGTGGAAAAACTGTTTTTT,CASSQDFGRGVEKLFF
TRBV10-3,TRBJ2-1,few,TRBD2,TGTGCCATCAGTGAGTCTTCAGTTACCGGGACTAGCGGGAGCAATGAGCAGTTCTTC,CAISESSVTGTSGSNEQFF
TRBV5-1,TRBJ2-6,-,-,TGCGCCAGCAGCCCCCAGTTCTCTGGGGCCAACGTCCTGACTTTC,CASSPQFSGANVLTF
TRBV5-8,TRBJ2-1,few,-,TGTGCCAGCAGCTATAAGCGGGTTTCGGGTTGGCGGTCCTACAATGAGCAGTTCTTC,CASSYKRVSGWRSYNEQFF
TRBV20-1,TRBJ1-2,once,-,TGCAGTGCTAGTGATAACAGTGGCTACACCTTC,CSASDNSGYTF
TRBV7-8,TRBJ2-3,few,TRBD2,TGTGCCAGCAGCTTAGAGGAGGGACGGGGGGCAGATACGCAGTATTTT,CASSLEEGRGADTQYF
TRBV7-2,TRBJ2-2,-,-,TGTGCCAGCAGCTTAGGTACAGGGAACACCGGGGAGCTGTTTTTT,CASSLGTGNTGELFF
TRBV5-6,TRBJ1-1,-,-,TGTGCCAGCAGCTTGAAACAATCGAACACTGAAGCTTTCTTT,CASSLKQSNTEAFF
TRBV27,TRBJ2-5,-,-,TGTGCCAGCGCGGAGCGGTACCAAGAGACCCAGTACTTC,CASAERYQETQYF
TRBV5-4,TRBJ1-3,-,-,TGTGCCATCTCCTCTGGAAACACCATATATTTT,CAISSGNTIYF
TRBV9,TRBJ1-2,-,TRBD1,TGTGCCAGCAGCCCCGGGACAGGGAGCGGCTACACCTTC,CASSPGTGSGYTF
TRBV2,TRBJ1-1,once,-,TGTGCCAAGCGTTATATCGGACAGATGAACACTGAAGCTTTCTTT,CAKRYIGQMNTEAFF
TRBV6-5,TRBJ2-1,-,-,TGTGCCAGCAGTCCCATAGGGAGTGAGCAGTTCTTC,CASSPIGSEQFF
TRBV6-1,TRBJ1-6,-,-,TGTGCCAGCAGCTATACAGGGAATAATTCACCCCTCCACTTT,CASSYTGNNSPLHF
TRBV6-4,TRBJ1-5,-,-,TGTGCCAGCAGTGACGTCACAGGAGATAATCAGCCCCAGCATTTT,CASSDVTGDNQPQHF
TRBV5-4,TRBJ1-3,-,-,TGTGCCAGCAGCTTGGGACAGCCCGGTAATGGAAACACCATATATTTT,CASSLGQPGNGNTIYF
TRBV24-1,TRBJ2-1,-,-,TGTGCCACCAGTGATTTCGGACAGAATCGGTTCTTC,CATSDFGQNRFF
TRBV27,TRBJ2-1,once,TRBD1,TGTGCCAGCTCAAAAGGGACAGGGATAGGTGAGCAGTTCTTC,CASSKGTGIGEQFF
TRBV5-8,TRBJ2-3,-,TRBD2,TGTGCCAGCAGCTTGGTTCGTCAAGCGGGAGTGGGTGCAGATACGCAGTATTTT,CASSLVRQAGVGADTQYF
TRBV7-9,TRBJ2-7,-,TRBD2,TGTGCCAGCAGCCCCCGCGGGGAGGGTGAGCAGTACTTC,CASSPRGEGEQYF
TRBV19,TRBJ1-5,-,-,TGTGCCAGTAGTATGGGGCAGGCCCGAAATCAGCCCCAGCATTTT,CASSMGQARNQPQHF
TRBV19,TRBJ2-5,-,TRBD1,TGTGCCAGTAGTATCAATTTGGCAGGGGGCGCGGAGACCCAGTACTTC,CASSINLAGGAETQYF
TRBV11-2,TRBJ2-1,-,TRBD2,TGTGCCAGCAGCTCCCCCTACGGGACTAATCGCAACGAGCAGTTCTTC,CASSSPYGTNRNEQFF
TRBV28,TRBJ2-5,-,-,TGTGCCAGCAGTCATCAGACTTTAAGAGAGACCCAGTACTTC,CASSHQTLRETQYF
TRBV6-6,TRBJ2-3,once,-,TGTGCCAGCAGTTACTCGCAGGAGGGTACAGATACGCAGTATTTT,CASSYSQEGTDTQYF